This T cell receptor beta chain was obtained from a study of CD8 T cells in ankylosing spondylitis. This clonotype was observed many times. Antigen: not known. Making use of molecular barcodes, quantitative 5'-RACE generated TCR beta libraries. TCRdb called the 5' RACE reads again in MiXCR, with one record for every CDR3 protein. The data show 300,000 to 400,000 distinct CDR3 sequences, roughly 15% seen once. The V and J ends lost 1 base and 7 bases respectively, with 14 bases between them. The CDR3 has 15 residues. Study-wide points: A TCR beta motif of roughly eight highly homologous variants seemed to mark ankylosing spondylitis blood. CD8+ disease-linked clones were present at relatively low frequencies in blood.

Source material: blood, either unsorted or a sorted T cell fraction (not recorded which). The chain joins TRBV12-3 or TRBV12-4 to TRBJ1-5; D may be TRBD1 (6 bases). This sequence originates from a male donor with ankylosing spondylitis or in good health (not recorded which). As DNA, the CDR3 is TGTGCCAGCAGTTTAGTGGGTGGAGGGACACAGCCCCAGCATTTT. The encoded protein is CASSLVGGGTQPQHF.